This passage covers 18 T cell receptor beta chains from one sample sequenced in a study of post-analysis software for immune sequencing data. Study results and caveats: Five TRBV segments, including TRBV5-6, TRBV5-1 and TRBV20-1, were more frequent in patients than controls.

The antigens for these receptors are not known. Presence of unique molecular identifiers characterized the TCR beta cDNA libraries. MiXCR was run by TCRdb on the PCR reads, yielding one entry per CDR3 protein. Seen here are over 700,000 distinct CDR3 sequences, less than 35% observed once, and the top ten hold around 0.55%. Sequenced sample: blood. The receptors shown here come from a girl aged 10-17 years with multiple sclerosis.

This chain connects TRBV7-2 to TRBJ2-3; 7 positions agree with TRBD2. From germline, CDR1 is SGHTA and CDR2 FQGNSA. J was trimmed by 4 bases and V by 0 bases; bases with no gene match: 13. The CDR3 is 18 amino acids. DNA for the CDR3: TGTGCCAGCAGCTTAGCTCGGTTTAGAGGCGGGGGTTCAGATACGCAGTATTTT. This codes for CASSLARFRGGGSDTQYF. Based on the CDR3 plus reference TRBV7-2 and TRBJ2-3, the full variable domain is GAGVSQSPSNKVTEKGKDVELRCDPISGHTALYWYRQSLGQGLEFLIYFQGNSAPDKSGLPSDRFSAERTGGSVSTLTIQRTQQEDSAVYLCASSLARFRGGGSDTQYFGPGTRLTVL.

This clonotype was counted between two and nine times. V usage is TRBV4-1 and J usage is TRBJ1-6; 10 bases fit TRBD1. The CDR3 is made up of 14 amino acids. Trimming took 1 base from V and 9 from J; bases not matched to a gene: 0. CDR1 is MGHRA, CDR2 YSYEKL, per germline. The CDR3 here is CASSQGTGGSPLHF. For the CDR3, the DNA is TGCGCCAGCAGCCAAGGGACAGGGGGTTCACCCCTCCACTTT.

This clonotype was counted only a few times. The chain carries TRBV7-9 and TRBJ2-1; no definite D call. The length of the CDR3 is 13 residues. The V end was cut by 4 bases, the J end by 3 bases, with 7 bases between. Germline V gene data show CDR1 as SEHNR and CDR2 as FQNEAQ (reference sequence). The CDR3 here is CASSSPNYNEQFF. As DNA, the CDR3 is TGTGCCAGCAGCTCCCCGAACTACAATGAGCAGTTCTTC.

In this sample, this clonotype turned up a few times. The chain employs TRBV12-3 or TRBV12-4 and TRBJ1-5, with 8 bases lining up with TRBD1. The CDR3 covers 14 residues. Trimming at V came to 7 bases and at J to 6 bases, leaving 8 bases not matched to a gene. The CDR3: CASTFGQGIQPQHF. CDR3 DNA sequence: TGTGCCAGCACCTTCGGACAGGGCATTCAGCCCCAGCATTTT.

In this sample, this clonotype turned up a few times. The chain is built from TRBV7-9 and TRBJ2-1; TRBD2 agrees at 7 bases. The V and J ends lost 5 bases and 0 bases, in that order; junction bases with no gene match: 7. From germline, CDR1 is SEHNR and CDR2 FQNEAQ (reference sequence). There are 16 residues in the CDR3. The CDR3 region is CASSGMGGSSYNEQFF. In DNA, the CDR3 is TGTGCCAGCAGCGGTATGGGGGGGAGCTCCTACAATGAGCAGTTCTTC.

This clonotype was observed many times. This chain connects TRBV9 to TRBJ2-1, with D unresolved. There are 11 residues in the CDR3. The ends were cut back, 0 bases at V and 10 bases at J, with 5 bases in the middle. CDR1 and CDR2 from the germline V gene are SGDLS and YYNGEE. CDR3 protein: CASSVGREQFF. The CDR3 nucleotides read TGTGCCAGCAGCGTAGGTCGAGAGCAGTTCTTC.

The table lists this clonotype with a count of one. The CDR3 sequence: CASSLAPLQPQHF. The CDR3 DNA sequence: TGTGCCAGCAGCTTAGCCCCTCTTCAGCCCCAGCATTTT. The rearrangement links TRBV7-6 to TRBJ1-5; D ambiguous. V dropped 0 bases and J dropped 6 bases, with 6 bases sitting between them. The CDR3 runs to 13 residues. CDR1 SGHVS and CDR2 FNYEAQ come from the germline V gene.

The chain couples TRBV28 to TRBJ1-2, with a tentative D call TRBD1 (6 bases). Germline V gene lookup returns CDR1 MDHEN and CDR2 SYDVKM. V was clipped by 2 bases and J by 5 bases, with 12 bases between them. This CDR3 is 14 amino acids long. The DNA for the CDR3 is TGTGCCAGCAGTTTAGGGGGGCGAGGGTATGGCTACACCTTC. It codes for CASSLGGRGYGYTF.

The CDR3 DNA sequence: TGTGCCAGCAGCCAAGGCAGGGGTAGCAATCAGCCCCAGCATTTT. Its translation: CASSQGRGSNQPQHF. The chain recombines TRBV3-1 with TRBJ1-5; D possibly corresponds to TRBD1 (6 bases). The germline V gene encodes CDR1 LGHDT and CDR2 YNNKEL (reference sequence). The V gene lost 1 base and the J gene lost 0 bases, with 7 bases spanning the gap. The CDR3 consists of 15 residues.

This clonotype was detected only a few times. The chain combines TRBV20-1 with TRBJ2-3; TRBD2 might be the D (5 bases). This CDR3 is built from 14 residues. V dropped 6 bases and J dropped 1 base, with 14 bases sitting between them. Germline V CDR1 and CDR2: DFQATT, SNEGSKA (reference sequence). CDR3 residues: CSAPRSGRTDTQYF. In nucleotides, the CDR3 is TGCAGTGCCCCCCGGAGCGGACGCACAGATACGCAGTATTTT.

This chain uses TRBV7-8 with TRBJ2-3; the match to TRBD2 covers 8 bases. The junction had 12 bases not matched to a gene; V was cut back by 7 bases and J by 3 bases. CDR1 and CDR2 from the germline V gene are SGHVS and FQNEAQ. This CDR3 is built from 16 residues. The DNA for the CDR3 is TGTGCCAGCACCTTCCTCGGGGGGGGCCTAACAGATACGCAGTATTTT. It specifies CASTFLGGGLTDTQYF.

The V call is TRBV20-1, the J call TRBJ2-7; 9 bases are shared with TRBD1. CDR1 DFQATT and CDR2 SNEGSKA come from the germline V gene (reference sequence). The trim removed 6 bases at V and 6 bases at J, leaving 9 bases unmatched. This CDR3 contains 13 residues. Written as DNA, the CDR3 is TGCAGTGCCGAGAGGGACAGGGAAGGCGAGCAGTACTTC. Protein sequence: CSAERDREGEQYF.

Worth noting for this clonotype: This sequence may be a read error, since a much larger clone differs from it by one base. The CDR3 bases are TGTGCCAGCAGCTTCGGCGGAGACCAAGGGACCCAGTACTTC. Translating gives CASSFGGDQGTQYF. The rearrangement uses TRBV7-9 and TRBJ2-5; D not resolved. Germline values: CDR1 SEHNR, CDR2 FQNEAQ (reference sequence). CDR3 length equals 14 residues. The full variable domain, its missing parts supplied by reference TRBV7-9 and TRBJ2-5, is DTGVSQNPRHKITKRGQNVTFRCDPISEHNRLYWYRQTLGQGPEFLTYFQNEAQLEKSRLLSDRFSAERPKGSFSTLEIQRTEQGDSAMYLCASSFGGDQGTQYFGPGTRLLVL.

The genes are TRBV7-9 and TRBJ1-1; maybe TRBD1 (6 bases). Germline V lookup: CDR1 SEHNR, CDR2 FQNEAQ (reference sequence). V gave up 6 bases and J gave up 0 bases, with 11 bases separating them. The CDR3 is 14 amino acids. CDR3 sequence reads: CASRPTGMNTEAFF. As DNA, the CDR3 is TGTGCCAGCAGACCGACAGGAATGAACACTGAAGCTTTCTTT. The whole variable domain, remainder taken from reference TRBV7-9 and TRBJ1-1, is DTGVSQNPRHKITKRGQNVTFRCDPISEHNRLYWYRQTLGQGPEFLTYFQNEAQLEKSRLLSDRFSAERPKGSFSTLEIQRTEQGDSAMYLCASRPTGMNTEAFFGQGTRLTVV.

The table lists this clonotype with a few counts. J is TRBJ2-6 and V is TRBV7-8, with D perhaps matching TRBD2 (5 bases). The length of the CDR3 is 16 residues. Trimming shortened V by 2 bases and J by 2 bases, and 10 bases separated the two germline ends. From germline, CDR1 is SGHVS and CDR2 FQNEAQ. The CDR3 sequence: CASSLRGPTGANVLTF. The CDR3 nucleotides are TGTGCCAGCAGCTTACGCGGGCCCACTGGGGCCAACGTCCTGACTTTC.

This clonotype occurred a few times. This rearrangement joins TRBV28 to TRBJ2-7; TRBD1 matches 7 bases. Germline CDR1 reads MDHEN; CDR2 reads SYDVKM. The CDR3 consists of 14 residues. Losses at the gene ends were 6 bases for V and 0 bases for J; bases not matched to a gene: 5. CDR3 coding DNA: TGTGCCAGCAGACAGGGGACAGTCTCCTACGAGCAGTACTTC. It translates to CASRQGTVSYEQYF.

The V and J genes are TRBV20-1 and TRBJ2-5; TRBD2 agrees at 7 bases. Germline V gene data show CDR1 as DFQATT and CDR2 as SNEGSKA (reference sequence). J was trimmed by 3 bases and V by 6 bases; bases with no gene match: 7. The CDR3 sequence is 13 residues long. The CDR3 DNA reads TGCAGTGCGGGGGGGGGATCAGAAGAGACCCAGTACTTC. Protein: CSAGGGSEETQYF.

The chain carries TRBV12-3 or TRBV12-4 and TRBJ1-1; 8 nucleotides agree with TRBD1. With 3 bases clipped from V and 12 bases from J, the junction kept 6 bases outside the gene matches. There are 12 residues in the CDR3. This CDR3 is CASSFRTGTPFF. The CDR3 DNA follows: TGTGCCAGCAGTTTCAGGACAGGGACGCCTTTCTTT.